These 30 T cell receptor beta chains were all obtained from the same sample, sequenced in a study of a mutant IDH1 vaccine in newly diagnosed glioma. Assay: immunoSEQ multiplex PCR; the TCRdb copy retains only in-frame clones and omits some. The sample yields around 23,000 clones, 84% seen once. Stated time point: week 47, end of study. Every vaccination contained 300 ug of the mutant IDH1 20-mer peptide and was paired with topical imiquimod. Antigen specificity for these receptors is unknown. The sample in question was PBMCs, obtained from a glioma patient whose treatment included an IDH1 peptide vaccine. Every receptor here comes from a middle-aged man with glioma.

The V gene is TRBV6-5, the J gene TRBJ1-5; 9 nucleotides agree with TRBD1. The CDR3 sequence is 14 residues long. The germline V gene encodes CDR1 MNHEY and CDR2 SVGAGI. Losses at the gene ends were 6 bases for V and 5 bases for J; bases not matched to a gene: 5. CDR3 nucleotide sequence: TGTGCCAGCAGCAAGGGACAGGGAGATCAGCCCCAGCATTTT. Its protein product is CASSKGQGDQPQHF.

This chain joins TRBV18 and TRBJ1-2; 7 positions agree with TRBD1. This CDR3 comprises 14 residues. CDR1 is KGHSH and CDR2 is LQKENI in the germline V gene. The ends lost 3 bases at V and 8 bases at J; junction bases unmatched: 9. The CDR3 DNA reads TGTGCCAGCTCACCTTCTAACAGGGGTTTAGGCTACACCTTC. Its translation is CASSPSNRGLGYTF.

This clone appeared a single time. J is TRBJ2-2 and V is TRBV6-5; the match to TRBD1 covers 8 bases. The V gene end was trimmed by 7 bases and the J gene end by 6 bases; junction bases not matched to a gene: 7. The CDR3 consists of 14 residues. Germline values: CDR1 MNHEY, CDR2 SVGAGI. CDR3 bases: TGTGCCAGCAAACCGGGACAGGTTCCCGGGGAGCTGTTTTTT. Protein sequence: CASKPGQVPGELFF.

This chain links TRBV27 with TRBJ2-6; 11 nucleotides agree with TRBD2. The CDR3 loop spans 15 amino acids. Trimming removed 5 bases from V and 13 bases from J; junction bases left unmatched: 10. Germline V gene lookup returns CDR1 MNHEY and CDR2 SMNVEV (reference sequence). The CDR3 DNA follows: TGTGCCAGCAGTCCGGGACTAGCGGAGTCGGAGGTCCTGACTTTC. The encoded protein is CASSPGLAESEVLTF. Combining the CDR3 with reference TRBV27 and TRBJ2-6 gives the whole variable domain EAQVTQNPRYLITVTGKKLTVTCSQNMNHEYMSWYRQDPGLGLRQIYYSMNVEVTDKGDVPEGYKVSRKEKRNFPLILESPSPNQTSLYFCASSPGLAESEVLTFGAGSRLTVL.

CDR3 nucleotides: TGTGCCAGCAGCCGCCGGGACAGGAACTATGGCTACACCTTC. This translates into CASSRRDRNYGYTF. This chain connects TRBV5-4 to TRBJ1-2; 8 bases map to TRBD1. Germline CDR1 and CDR2: SGHNT and YYREEE (reference sequence). The CDR3 length is 14 residues. V dropped 4 bases and J dropped 2; count of bases not matched to a gene: 4.

The chain recombines TRBV7-2 with TRBJ1-4; D remains ambiguous. Germline V gives CDR1 SGHTA, CDR2 FQGNSA. V was trimmed by 4 bases and J by 0 bases, leaving 9 bases between them. There are 15 residues in the CDR3. The CDR3 sequence: CASSSTPATNEKLFF. Written as DNA, the CDR3 is TGTGCCAGCAGCTCCACACCTGCAACTAATGAAAAACTGTTTTTT.

This clone was seen once. This rearrangement joins TRBV5-6 to TRBJ2-7, with a possible D match to TRBD1 (5 bases). V shed 5 bases and J shed 3 bases, with 9 bases lying between them. The CDR3 length is 12 residues. Germline-derived CDR1 and CDR2 are SGHDT and YYEEEE. The CDR3 DNA follows: TGTGCCAGCAGTGCTGACAGCTACGAGCAGTACTTC. Its translation is CASSADSYEQYF.

The rearrangement joins TRBV6-5 to TRBJ2-3; no firm D call. This CDR3 contains 12 residues. Germline CDR1 is MNHEY and CDR2 is SVGAGI. V was shortened by 6 bases and J by 4 bases, with 8 bases between the two germline ends. The CDR3 loop reads CASSPNSDTQYF. For the CDR3, the DNA is TGTGCCAGCAGCCCGAATTCAGATACGCAGTATTTT.

The chain is built from TRBV6-1 and TRBJ2-7, with 8 bases lining up with TRBD1. After removal of 5 bases from V and 9 bases from J, the junction contained 9 bases not matched to a gene. The length of the CDR3 is 13 residues. Germline CDR1 MNHNS, CDR2 SASEGT. CDR3 in DNA: TGTGCCAGCAGTAACAGGGGGACCCCCGGGCAGTACTTC. It yields the protein CASSNRGTPGQYF.

This chain joins TRBV5-1 and TRBJ1-1; D is undetermined. The V end lost 4 bases, the J end lost 3 bases, and 4 bases lay between the germline ends. The germline CDR1 and CDR2 sequences are SGHRS and YFSETQ. This CDR3 region has 11 residues. CDR3 protein: CASSRDTEAFF. The CDR3 bases are TGCGCCAGCAGCCGGGACACTGAAGCTTTCTTT.

The chain combines TRBV5-1 with TRBJ2-1, with D possibly being TRBD2 (5 bases). This CDR3 contains 17 residues. Trimming pared 1 base from V and 5 bases from J, leaving 19 bases between. Germline V CDR1 and CDR2: SGHRS, YFSETQ. CDR3 DNA sequence: TGCGCCAGCAGCTTGTCCTATACGGGGAGCGGAAACAATGAGCAGTTCTTC. Protein: CASSLSYTGSGNNEQFF.

The rearrangement joins TRBV5-6 to TRBJ2-3, with a tentative D call TRBD2 (5 bases). The germline V gene encodes CDR1 SGHDT and CDR2 YYEEEE. V lost 0 bases and J 2 bases, leaving 16 bases between the germline ends. The CDR3 sequence is 17 residues long. CDR3 sequence: CASSLVSPSGPTDTQYF. The CDR3 coding sequence is TGTGCCAGCAGCTTGGTCTCCCCGAGCGGCCCCACAGATACGCAGTATTTT.

The chain has TRBV12-5 and TRBJ2-1; TRBD2 agrees at 12 bases. Germline assignment: CDR1 LGHNT and CDR2 FRNRAP. The CDR3 runs 14 residues. The junction had 3 bases not matched to a gene; V was cut back by 5 bases and J by 7 bases. CDR3 DNA: TGTGCTAGTGGTCTAGCGGGAGGGCGGAATGAGCAGTTCTTC. Amino acid sequence: CASGLAGGRNEQFF.

J is TRBJ2-7 and V is TRBV28, with 7 bases that match TRBD2. The CDR3 has 13 amino acids. Germline V gives CDR1 MDHEN, CDR2 SYDVKM. Trimming took 6 bases from V and 5 from J; bases not matched to a gene: 7. For the CDR3, the DNA is TGTGCCAGCAGAAAACTAGCGCCAAACGAGCAGTACTTC. As protein: CASRKLAPNEQYF.

V usage is TRBV15 and J usage is TRBJ1-1; D is uncertain. The CDR3 runs 13 residues. V shed 1 base and J shed 5 bases, with 8 bases lying between them. The germline V gene encodes CDR1 LNHNV and CDR2 YYDKDF (reference sequence). The CDR3 nucleotides read TGTGCCACCAGCAGAGGGGGTTTGACTGAAGCTTTCTTT. Protein product: CATSRGGLTEAFF. Full variable domain (missing parts from reference TRBV15 and TRBJ1-1): DAMVIQNPRYQVTQFGKPVTLSCSQTLNHNVMYWYQQKSSQAPKLLFHYYDKDFNNEADTPDNFQSRRPNTSFCFLDIRSPGLGDTAMYLCATSRGGLTEAFFGQGTRLTVV.

The table lists this clone with a few counts. The CDR3 coding sequence is TGTGCCAGCTCACCCCCATTTGCGGGTAACACTGAAGCTTTCTTT. Translation gives CASSPPFAGNTEAFF. The chain uses TRBV18 and TRBJ1-1, with D uncertain. The CDR3 loop spans 15 amino acids. The ends were cut back, 3 bases at V and 2 bases at J, with 13 bases in the middle. CDR1 and CDR2 from the germline V gene are KGHSH and LQKENI. Full variable domain (remainder filled in from reference TRBV18 and TRBJ1-1): NAGVMQNPRHLVRRRGQEARLRCSPMKGHSHVYWYRQLPEEGLKFMVYLQKENIIDESGMPKERFSAEFPKEGPSILRIQQVVRGDSAAYFCASSPPFAGNTEAFFGQGTRLTVV.

This chain joins TRBV4-2 and TRBJ1-2; weak D call: TRBD1 (5 bases). Trimming removed 1 base from V and 8 bases from J, with 14 bases in between. Germline lookup yields CDR1 LGHNA and CDR2 YNFKEQ. The CDR3 runs 14 residues. CDR3 bases: TGTGCCAGCAGCCAAGGCGGGGCCGACCTGGGCTACACCTTC. Protein: CASSQGGADLGYTF.

This chain connects TRBV19 to TRBJ2-7; 12 bases are a match to TRBD2. There are 15 residues in the CDR3. CDR1 is LNHDA, CDR2 SQIVND, per germline (reference sequence). Trimming cost V 5 bases and J 3 bases; bases outside gene matches: 5. CDR3 sequence (DNA): TGTGCCAGTAGTCCACCGGGACTAGCGGGCTACGAGCAGTACTTC. Protein: CASSPPGLAGYEQYF. Full variable domain (remainder filled in from reference TRBV19 and TRBJ2-7): DGGITQSPKYLFRKEGQNVTLSCEQNLNHDAMYWYRQDPGQGLRLIYYSQIVNDFQKGDIAEGYSVSREKKESFPLTVTSAQKNPTAFYLCASSPPGLAGYEQYFGPGTRLTVT.

The V gene is TRBV29-1, the J gene TRBJ2-5, with unresolved D. This CDR3 has 12 residues. V lost 4 bases to trimming and J lost 5 bases, with 11 bases between them. Germline V CDR1 and CDR2: SQVTM, ANQGSEA. The CDR3 DNA reads as TGCAGCGTTGGGTCGCAGCAGGAGACCCAGTACTTC. Translated: CSVGSQQETQYF.

The V gene is TRBV29-1, the J gene TRBJ2-7; D remains unclear. The CDR3 runs to 11 residues. Germline lookup yields CDR1 SQVTM and CDR2 ANQGSEA. V gave up 5 bases and J gave up 5 bases, with 10 bases separating them. CDR3 residues: CSVYGRDEQYF. The CDR3 DNA reads as TGCAGCGTTTATGGAAGGGACGAGCAGTACTTC.

This sequence joins TRBV5-1 and TRBJ2-7; 7 bases are shared with TRBD1. The CDR3 runs to 14 residues. In germline, CDR1 is SGHRS, CDR2 YFSETQ. The V and J ends lost 0 bases and 4 bases, in that order; junction bases with no gene match: 4. The CDR3 loop is CASSLGQGVYEQYF. The CDR3 coding sequence is TGCGCCAGCAGCTTGGGGCAGGGGGTATACGAGCAGTACTTC.

The chain carries TRBV13 and TRBJ2-7; a possible D gene is TRBD2 (5 bases). Germline lookup yields CDR1 PRHDT and CDR2 FYEKMQ (reference sequence). V was trimmed by 2 bases and J by 2 bases, leaving 13 bases between them. The CDR3 totals 15 residues. The CDR3 sequence is CASSLRELSAYEQYF. DNA of the CDR3: TGTGCCAGCAGCTTAAGGGAGTTAAGCGCCTACGAGCAGTACTTC.

The chain has TRBV25-1 and TRBJ2-7; D not certain. Between the trimmed V and J ends, which lost 1 base and 3 bases, there was a span of 10 bases. Germline CDR1 and CDR2: MGHDK and SYGVNS. The CDR3 spans 14 residues. The DNA for the CDR3 is TGTGCCAGCAGTGAATTCCGCCATGACTACGAGCAGTACTTC. Amino acid sequence: CASSEFRHDYEQYF.

The CDR3 reads CASSPGQSTDTQYF. In nucleotides, the CDR3 is TGCGCCAGCAGCCCGGGACAGAGCACAGATACGCAGTATTTT. The rearrangement joins TRBV5-1 to TRBJ2-3; TRBD1 agrees at 7 bases. Germline loops: CDR1 SGHRS, CDR2 YFSETQ. CDR3 length: 14 amino acids. V was pared by 4 bases and J by 0 bases, with 2 bases of the junction left unmatched.

This clone was observed a single time. The chain is built from TRBV6-5 and TRBJ1-3; 9 bases map to TRBD1. The CDR3 is made up of 16 amino acids. V trimming: 0 bases; J trimming: 1 base; junction bases outside the gene matches: 1. Germline-derived CDR1 and CDR2 are MNHEY and SVGAGI. CDR3 loop: CASSYSGTGSGNTIYF. Here the CDR3 DNA reads TGTGCCAGCAGTTACTCCGGGACAGGGTCTGGAAACACCATATATTTT.

In its sample, this clone was seen once. The chain is built from TRBV7-8 and TRBJ1-5; tentatively, D is TRBD1 (5 bases). This CDR3 comprises 18 residues. V shed 4 bases and J shed 2 bases, with 21 bases lying between them. Germline V gene lookup returns CDR1 SGHVS and CDR2 FQNEAQ. The CDR3 loop reads CASSSSGTGGNRNQPQHF. The CDR3 DNA is TGTGCCAGCAGCTCAAGTGGGACGGGGGGGAATCGCAATCAGCCCCAGCATTTT.

V and J are TRBV7-9 and TRBJ2-3; D may correspond to TRBD1 or TRBD2 (5 bases each). The germline V and J ends were trimmed by 6 bases and 7 bases, with 11 bases remaining between them. CDR1 and CDR2 from the germline V gene are SEHNR and FQNEAQ (reference sequence). The CDR3 loop spans 12 amino acids. CDR3 sequence: CASSRGVHTQYF. The CDR3, as DNA: TGTGCCAGCAGTCGGGGCGTGCATACGCAGTATTTT.

J is TRBJ1-3 and V is TRBV2; D remains ambiguous. Trimming cost V 1 base and J 9 bases, with 7 bases left between them. Germline-derived CDR1 and CDR2 are SNHLY and FYNNEI. The CDR3 is 12 residues long. CDR3 nucleotides: TGTGCCAGCAGTGAAGTAGGGCGCACCATATATTTT. Amino acids: CASSEVGRTIYF.

In its sample, this clone was seen a few times. The genes are TRBV27 and TRBJ1-1, with D possibly TRBD1 on 5 matching bases. The CDR3 spans 12 residues. Germline V gene data show CDR1 as MNHEY and CDR2 as SMNVEV (reference sequence). With 5 bases removed from V and 2 bases from J, the gap between germline ends came to 6 bases. Here the CDR3 reads CASSQGNTEAFF. CDR3 in DNA: TGTGCCAGCAGTCAGGGTAACACTGAAGCTTTCTTT.

Only a few counts were recorded for this clone. This chain connects TRBV7-8 to TRBJ1-1; D possibly corresponds to TRBD1 (5 bases). The length of the CDR3 is 13 residues. The germline V and J ends were trimmed by 8 bases and 0 bases, with 10 bases remaining between them. CDR1 is SGHVS, CDR2 FQNEAQ, per germline. CDR3 sequence reads: CASGRQLNTEAFF. Written as DNA, the CDR3 is TGTGCCAGCGGAAGACAGCTGAACACTGAAGCTTTCTTT.